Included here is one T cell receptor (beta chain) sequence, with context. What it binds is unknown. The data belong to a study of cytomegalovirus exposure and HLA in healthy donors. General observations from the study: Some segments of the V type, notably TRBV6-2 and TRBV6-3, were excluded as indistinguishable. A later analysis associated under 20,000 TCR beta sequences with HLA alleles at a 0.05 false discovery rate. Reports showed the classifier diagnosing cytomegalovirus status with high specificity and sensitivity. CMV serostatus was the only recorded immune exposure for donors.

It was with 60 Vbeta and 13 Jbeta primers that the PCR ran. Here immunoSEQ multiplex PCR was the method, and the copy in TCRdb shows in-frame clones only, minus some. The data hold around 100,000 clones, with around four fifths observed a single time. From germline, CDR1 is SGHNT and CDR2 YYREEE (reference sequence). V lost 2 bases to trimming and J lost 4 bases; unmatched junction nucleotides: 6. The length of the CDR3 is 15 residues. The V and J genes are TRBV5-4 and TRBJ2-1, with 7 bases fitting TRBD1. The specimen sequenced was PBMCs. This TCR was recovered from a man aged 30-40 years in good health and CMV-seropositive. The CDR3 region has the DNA TGTGCCAGCAGCTTTCCGGACAGGAGGTACAATGAGCAGTTCTTC. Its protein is CASSFPDRRYNEQFF. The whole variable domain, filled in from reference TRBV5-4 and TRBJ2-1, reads ETGVTQSPTHLIKTRGQQVTLRCSSQSGHNTVSWYQQALGQGPQFIFQYYREEENGRGNFPPRFSGLQFPNYSSELNVNALELDDSALYLCASSFPDRRYNEQFFGPGTRLTVL.